The source of this T cell receptor (beta chain) is a study of Ad26.COV2.S vaccination and SARS-CoV-2 variants. This clone has just one count. The antigen is undetermined. The data were produced by immunoSEQ multiplex PCR, yet TCRdb's version contains in-frame clones alone and is incomplete. Of just over 350,000 clones in the sample, 92% were seen once. Findings and caveats of the study: Relative to placebo recipients, vaccine recipients exhibited elevated spike-specific TCR breadth. Non-spike TCR breadth was similar in vaccine and placebo recipients. TCR breadth and depth estimates may have understated total T cell responses.

This CDR3 is built from 17 residues. Germline V CDR1 and CDR2: SGHNT, YYREEE (reference sequence). The V and J ends lost 0 bases and 0 bases respectively, with 12 bases between them. The receptor's source is a human donor who had recovered from COVID-19. Sample: peripheral blood, taken after recovery from COVID-19. V gene TRBV5-4 combines with J gene TRBJ1-4; D unresolved. The CDR3, as DNA: TGTGCCAGCAGCTTGGGACCTCGGCCCGCAACTAATGAAAAACTGTTTTTT. Translation: CASSLGPRPATNEKLFF. The whole variable domain, filled in from reference TRBV5-4 and TRBJ1-4, reads ETGVTQSPTHLIKTRGQQVTLRCSSQSGHNTVSWYQQALGQGPQFIFQYYREEENGRGNFPPRFSGLQFPNYSSELNVNALELDDSALYLCASSLGPRPATNEKLFFGSGTQLSVL.